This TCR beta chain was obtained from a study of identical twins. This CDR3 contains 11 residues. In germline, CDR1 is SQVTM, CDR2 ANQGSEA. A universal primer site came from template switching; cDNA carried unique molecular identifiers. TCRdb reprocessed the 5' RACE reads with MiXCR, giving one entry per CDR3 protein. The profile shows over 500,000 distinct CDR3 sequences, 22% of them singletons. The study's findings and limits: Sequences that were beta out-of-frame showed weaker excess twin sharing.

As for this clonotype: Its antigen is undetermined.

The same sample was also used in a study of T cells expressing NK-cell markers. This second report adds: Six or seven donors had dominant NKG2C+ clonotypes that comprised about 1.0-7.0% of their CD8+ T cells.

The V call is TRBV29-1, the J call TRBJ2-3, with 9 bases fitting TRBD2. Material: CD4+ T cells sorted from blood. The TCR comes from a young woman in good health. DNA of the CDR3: TGCGCCGCGGGAGGGCCTTATACGCAGTATTTT. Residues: CAAGGPYTQYF.